The 13 T cell receptor beta chains presented below share a single source sample, sequenced in a study of blood T cell repertoires in COVID-19. Produced via immunoSEQ multiplex PCR; TCRdb's table is partial and in-frame only. The sample yields around 360,000 clones, about 90% seen once. Sequencing was carried out using PBMCs or T cells enriched from blood (not recorded which). The receptors were gathered from a man in his forties in a cohort exposed to, infected with or recovered from COVID-19 (not recorded which).

In its sample, this clone was seen once. The chain employs TRBV5-1 and TRBJ1-2; perhaps TRBD1 as D (6 bases). Between the trimmed V and J ends, which lost 4 bases and 4 bases, there was a span of 11 bases. The CDR3 runs to 13 residues. CDR1 SGHRS and CDR2 YFSETQ come from the germline V gene. The CDR3 region is CASSTGMSYGYTF. CDR3 nucleotide sequence: TGCGCCAGCAGCACAGGGATGAGCTATGGCTACACCTTC.

This rearrangement joins TRBV27 to TRBJ2-5; 8 bases align to TRBD2. Germline values: CDR1 MNHEY, CDR2 SMNVEV (reference sequence). V lost 3 bases and J lost 5; bases outside the gene matches: 17. The CDR3 runs 18 residues. The CDR3 spells CASSLKIGSAGVRETQYF. In DNA form, the CDR3 reads TGTGCCAGCAGTTTGAAAATTGGATCAGCGGGAGTCAGGGAGACCCAGTACTTC.

The rearrangement links TRBV18 to TRBJ1-1, with D tentatively TRBD1 (6 bases). Trimming removed 5 bases at V and 1 base at J, with 11 bases between. CDR1 is KGHSH, CDR2 LQKENI, per germline. The CDR3 extends over 14 amino acids. DNA of the CDR3: TGTGCCAGCTCAAAGGCAGGGGAGAACACTGAAGCTTTCTTT. This translates into CASSKAGENTEAFF. Full variable domain (rest looked up from reference TRBV18 and TRBJ1-1): NAGVMQNPRHLVRRRGQEARLRCSPMKGHSHVYWYRQLPEEGLKFMVYLQKENIIDESGMPKERFSAEFPKEGPSILRIQQVVRGDSAAYFCASSKAGENTEAFFGQGTRLTVV.

The chain joins TRBV3-1 (or the pseudogene TRBV3-2) to TRBJ2-1; 12 nucleotides agree with TRBD2. After removal of 4 bases from V and 8 bases from J, the junction contained 6 bases not matched to a gene. Germline V lookup: CDR1 LGHDT, CDR2 YNNKEL (reference sequence). This CDR3 has 15 amino acids. The CDR3 is CASSRLAGGHDEQFF. CDR3 coding DNA: TGTGCCAGCAGCCGTCTAGCGGGAGGGCATGATGAGCAGTTCTTC.

The V and J genes are TRBV4-1 and TRBJ2-2; tentatively, D is TRBD2 (5 bases). Germline loops: CDR1 MGHRA, CDR2 YSYEKL. Between the trimmed V and J ends, which lost 4 bases and 3 bases, there was a span of 15 bases. The CDR3 length is 16 residues. Here the CDR3 reads CASSRTRDFDTGELFF. DNA for the CDR3: TGCGCCAGCAGCCGAACACGGGATTTTGACACCGGGGAGCTGTTTTTT.

This clone has just a few counts. V and J are TRBV6-6 and TRBJ1-6, with 10 bases fitting TRBD1. This CDR3 has 15 amino acids. The germline CDR1 and CDR2 sequences are MNHNY and SVGAGI (reference sequence). V gave up 6 bases and J gave up 9 bases; unmatched junction bases: 8. The CDR3 DNA is TGTGCCAGCAGGCCGGGACAGGGGATTTCTTCACCCCTCCACTTT. This encodes CASRPGQGISSPLHF.

This clone was detected only once. CDR3 loop: CASSQDGTADNQPQHF. The CDR3 bases are TGCGCCAGCAGCCAAGATGGCACAGCGGATAATCAGCCCCAGCATTTT. The chain has TRBV4-1 and TRBJ1-5; D uncertain. V was cut by 0 bases and J by 4 bases, with 13 bases left in between. This CDR3 has 16 amino acids. Germline values: CDR1 MGHRA, CDR2 YSYEKL.

The rearrangement links TRBV5-1 to TRBJ2-7; 7 bases line up with TRBD1. Germline CDR1 is SGHRS and CDR2 is YFSETQ. V shed 2 bases, J shed 2 bases, and the junction held 4 bases outside the gene matches. This CDR3 has 14 residues. This CDR3 is CASSFEGAAYEQYF. CDR3 coding DNA: TGCGCCAGCAGCTTCGAGGGGGCGGCCTACGAGCAGTACTTC.

V usage is TRBV6-6 and J usage is TRBJ2-7, with 9 bases matching TRBD2. The germline V gene has CDR1 MNHNY and CDR2 SVGAGI (reference sequence). Trimming removed 0 bases from V and 7 bases from J; junction bases left unmatched: 7. The CDR3 sequence is 15 residues long. Written as DNA, the CDR3 is TGTGCCAGCAGTTACTCGGTAGCGGGAGTTGGTGAGCAGTACTTC. Its protein is CASSYSVAGVGEQYF.

Here the CDR3 DNA reads TGCGCCAGCAGCCCCCAGGGAGCGGGAGGGGATAATGAGCAGTTCTTC. This encodes CASSPQGAGGDNEQFF. The chain joins TRBV10-1 to TRBJ2-1, with 10 nucleotides matching TRBD2. V lost 6 bases to trimming and J lost 7 bases; unmatched junction nucleotides: 12. The germline gives CDR1 WNHNN, CDR2 SYGVQD (reference sequence). The CDR3 has 16 residues.

This rearrangement joins TRBV24-1 to TRBJ1-1, with 9 bases identical to TRBD1. From germline, CDR1 is KGHDR and CDR2 SFDVKD. This CDR3 spans 16 amino acids. V was pared by 3 bases and J by 0 bases, with 4 bases of the junction left unmatched. The DNA for the CDR3 is TGTGCCACCAGTGATAAGGGACAGGGTTTGAACACTGAAGCTTTCTTT. This codes for CATSDKGQGLNTEAFF.

J is TRBJ1-4 and V is TRBV19, with 8 bases matching TRBD1. V lost 4 bases, J lost 5 bases, and 3 bases stayed unmatched. The germline gives CDR1 LNHDA, CDR2 SQIVND (reference sequence). The CDR3 sequence is 14 residues long. This chain's CDR3 is CASSTRTGNEKLFF. As DNA, the CDR3 is TGTGCCAGTAGTACCCGGACAGGGAATGAAAAACTGTTTTTT.

The chain carries TRBV7-9 and TRBJ2-2; unclear D gene. V was cut by 1 base and J by 5 bases, with 5 bases left in between. CDR1 SEHNR and CDR2 FQNEAQ come from the germline V gene (reference sequence). The CDR3 runs 13 residues. The CDR3 loop is CASSLGQTGELFF. The CDR3 coding sequence is TGTGCCAGCAGCTTAGGGCAGACCGGGGAGCTGTTTTTT.